This T cell receptor (beta chain) emerged from a study of T-cell memory formation after mild COVID-19. Study findings and constraints: Detection of some responders pre-infection suggested pre-existing cross-reactive memory T cells participated.

Each CDR3 protein gets one entry after TCRdb re-called the 5' RACE reads with MiXCR. This table has approximately 390,000 distinct CDR3 sequences, about a sixth appearing once. The CDR3 contains 15 residues. V was pared by 2 bases and J by 4 bases, with 5 bases of the junction left unmatched. CDR1 MNHEY and CDR2 SVGAGI come from the germline V gene. Turning to this clonotype: Its antigen is still unknown.

The chain couples TRBV6-5 to TRBJ2-5; 9 positions match TRBD2. The sample was PBMCs or a T cell subset sorted from them (not recorded which). The receptor's source is a man between 18 and 29 years old who had mild COVID-19 (a few samples of this study predate the infection). Cell type and time point are not known. In DNA form, the CDR3 reads TGTGCCAGCAGTTACCAGGCTAGCGGGGTAGAGACCCAGTACTTC. It specifies CASSYQASGVETQYF.